These 2 T cell receptor beta chains were sequenced from one sample in a study of PD-1 blockade in classical Hodgkin lymphoma. Time point denoted: cycle 4 day 1 (C4D1), after more than 5 weeks of nivolumab. Each patient's relapse followed autologous stem cell transplantation, and brentuximab vedotin exposure varied. The method was immunoSEQ multiplex PCR; TCRdb's version includes in-frame clones alone and lacks a portion of them. The table shows 96,000 or so clones, with about 92% occurring only once. The sample here was peripheral blood mononuclear cells (PBMCs), taken before the fourth cycle of nivolumab. These receptors originate from a human donor with classical Hodgkin lymphoma.

The V and J genes are TRBV29-1 and TRBJ2-7; D call uncertain. The CDR3 covers 13 residues. With 4 bases removed from V and 3 bases from J, the gap between germline ends came to 13 bases. The germline CDR1 and CDR2 sequences are SQVTM and ANQGSEA. In nucleotides, the CDR3 is TGCAGCGTTGCTGACCGGAACTTCTACGAGCAGTACTTC. Translated, it gives CSVADRNFYEQYF.

The CDR3 spells CASSARDRPTYEQYF. In nucleotides, the CDR3 is TGTGCCAGCAGCGCGAGGGACAGGCCTACCTACGAGCAGTACTTC. The chain uses TRBV7-8 and TRBJ2-7; 8 positions match TRBD1. Germline CDR1 reads SGHVS; CDR2 reads FQNEAQ. The J segment lost 2 bases and the V segment lost 5 bases, leaving 8 bases of the junction unmatched. The CDR3 loop spans 15 amino acids.